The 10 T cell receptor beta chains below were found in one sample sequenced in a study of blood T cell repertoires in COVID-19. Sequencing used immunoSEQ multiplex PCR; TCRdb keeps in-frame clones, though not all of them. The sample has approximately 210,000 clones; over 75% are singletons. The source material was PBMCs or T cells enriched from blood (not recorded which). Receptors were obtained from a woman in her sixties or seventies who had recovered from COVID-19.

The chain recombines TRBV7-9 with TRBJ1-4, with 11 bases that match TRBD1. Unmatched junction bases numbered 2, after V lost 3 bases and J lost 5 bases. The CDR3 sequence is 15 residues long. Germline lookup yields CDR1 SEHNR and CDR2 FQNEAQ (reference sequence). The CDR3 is CASSLGDRGNEKLFF. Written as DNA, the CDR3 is TGTGCCAGCAGCTTGGGGGACAGGGGGAATGAAAAACTGTTTTTT.

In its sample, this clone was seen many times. The CDR3 DNA reads as TGTGCCAGCAGCTCCAGCACTGGGGGGGACGAGCAGTACTTC. Its translation is CASSSSTGGDEQYF. The chain uses TRBV7-2 and TRBJ2-7, with 7 positions matching TRBD2. Germline V gene data show CDR1 as SGHTA and CDR2 as FQGNSA. This CDR3 contains 14 residues. The V gene end was trimmed by 4 bases and the J gene end by 5 bases; junction bases not matched to a gene: 8.

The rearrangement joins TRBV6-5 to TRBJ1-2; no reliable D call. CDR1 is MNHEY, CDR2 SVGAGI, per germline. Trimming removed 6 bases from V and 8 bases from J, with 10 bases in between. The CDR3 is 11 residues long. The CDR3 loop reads CASSQTVGYTF. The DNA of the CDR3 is TGTGCCAGCAGCCAAACAGTAGGCTACACCTTC.

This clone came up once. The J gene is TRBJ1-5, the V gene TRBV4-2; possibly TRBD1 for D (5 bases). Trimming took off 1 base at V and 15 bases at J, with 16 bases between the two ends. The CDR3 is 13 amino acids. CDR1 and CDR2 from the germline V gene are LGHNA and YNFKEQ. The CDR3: CASSQVGGTPRHF. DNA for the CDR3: TGTGCCAGCAGCCAAGTCGGCGGGACCCCTCGGCATTTT.

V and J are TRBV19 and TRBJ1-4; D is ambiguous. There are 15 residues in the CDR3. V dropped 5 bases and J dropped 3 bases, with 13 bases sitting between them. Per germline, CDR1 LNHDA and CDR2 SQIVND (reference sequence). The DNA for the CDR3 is TGTGCCAGTAGTGGAGGACTTGCGGCTAATGAAAAACTGTTTTTT. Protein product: CASSGGLAANEKLFF.

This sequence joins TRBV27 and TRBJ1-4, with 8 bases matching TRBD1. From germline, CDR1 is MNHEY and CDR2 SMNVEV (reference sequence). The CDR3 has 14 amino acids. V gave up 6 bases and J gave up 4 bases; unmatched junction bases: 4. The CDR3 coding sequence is TGTGCCAGCAGACCAGGGGGCCTTAATGAAAAACTGTTTTTT. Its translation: CASRPGGLNEKLFF. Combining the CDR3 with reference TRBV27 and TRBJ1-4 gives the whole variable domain EAQVTQNPRYLITVTGKKLTVTCSQNMNHEYMSWYRQDPGLGLRQIYYSMNVEVTDKGDVPEGYKVSRKEKRNFPLILESPSPNQTSLYFCASRPGGLNEKLFFGSGTQLSVL.

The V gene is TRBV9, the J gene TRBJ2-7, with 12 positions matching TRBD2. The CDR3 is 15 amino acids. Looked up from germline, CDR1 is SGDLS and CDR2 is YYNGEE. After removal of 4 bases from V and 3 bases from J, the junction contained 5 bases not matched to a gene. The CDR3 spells CASSSLAGGNYEQYF. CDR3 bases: TGTGCCAGCAGCTCCCTAGCGGGAGGGAACTACGAGCAGTACTTC.

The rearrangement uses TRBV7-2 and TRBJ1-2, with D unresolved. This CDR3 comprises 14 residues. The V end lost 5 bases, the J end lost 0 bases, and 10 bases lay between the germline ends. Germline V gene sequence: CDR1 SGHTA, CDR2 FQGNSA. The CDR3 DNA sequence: TGTGCCAGCAGCCCAGACGGAGCTAACTATGGCTACACCTTC. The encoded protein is CASSPDGANYGYTF.

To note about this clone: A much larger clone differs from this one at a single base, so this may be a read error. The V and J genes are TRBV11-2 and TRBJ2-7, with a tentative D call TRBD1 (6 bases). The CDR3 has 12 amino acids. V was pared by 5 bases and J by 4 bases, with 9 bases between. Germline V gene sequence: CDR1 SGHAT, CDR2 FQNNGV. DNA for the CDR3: TGTGCCAGCAGCCCACAGGGTTACGAGCAGTACTTC. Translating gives CASSPQGYEQYF.

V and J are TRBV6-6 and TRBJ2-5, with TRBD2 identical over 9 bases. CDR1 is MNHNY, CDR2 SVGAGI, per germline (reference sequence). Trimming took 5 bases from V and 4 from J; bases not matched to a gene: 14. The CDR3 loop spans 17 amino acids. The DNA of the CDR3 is TGTGCCAGCAGTCTCCGTAGAACTAGCGGGCCGAGAGAGACCCAGTACTTC. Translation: CASSLRRTSGPRETQYF.